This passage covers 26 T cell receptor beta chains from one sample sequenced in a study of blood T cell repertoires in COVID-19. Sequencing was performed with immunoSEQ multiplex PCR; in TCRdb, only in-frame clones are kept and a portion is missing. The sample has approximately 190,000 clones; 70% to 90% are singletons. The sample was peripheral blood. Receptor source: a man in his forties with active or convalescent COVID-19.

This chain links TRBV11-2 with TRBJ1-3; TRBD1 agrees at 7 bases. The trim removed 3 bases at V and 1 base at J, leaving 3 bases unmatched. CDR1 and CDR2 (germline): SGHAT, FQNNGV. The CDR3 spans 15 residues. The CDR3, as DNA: TGTGCCAGCAGCTTTGACAGGGTTTCTGGAAACACCATATATTTT. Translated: CASSFDRVSGNTIYF.

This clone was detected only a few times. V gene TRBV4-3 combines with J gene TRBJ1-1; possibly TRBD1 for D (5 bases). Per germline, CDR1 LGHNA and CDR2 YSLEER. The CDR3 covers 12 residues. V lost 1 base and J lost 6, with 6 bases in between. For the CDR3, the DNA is TGCGCCAGCAGCCAAGCAGGGTCTGAAGCTTTCTTT. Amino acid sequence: CASSQAGSEAFF.

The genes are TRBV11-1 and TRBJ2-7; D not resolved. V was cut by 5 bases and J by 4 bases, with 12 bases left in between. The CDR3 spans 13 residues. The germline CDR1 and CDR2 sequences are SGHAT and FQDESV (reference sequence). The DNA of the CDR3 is TGTGCCAGCAGCAGAACTACACTATACGAGCAGTACTTC. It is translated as CASSRTTLYEQYF.

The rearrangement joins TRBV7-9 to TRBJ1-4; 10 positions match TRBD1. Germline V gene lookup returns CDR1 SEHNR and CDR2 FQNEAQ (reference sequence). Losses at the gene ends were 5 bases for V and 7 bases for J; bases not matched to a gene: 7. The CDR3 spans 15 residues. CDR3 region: CASSPGQGLGEKLFF. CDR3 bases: TGTGCCAGCAGCCCGGGACAGGGGCTCGGTGAAAAACTGTTTTTT.

CDR3 sequence reads: CASTVGGGTEAFF. As DNA, the CDR3 is TGCGCCAGCACAGTTGGTGGAGGCACTGAAGCTTTCTTT. The gene calls are TRBV5-1 and TRBJ1-1; no firm D call. Trimming pared 6 bases from V and 4 bases from J, leaving 13 bases between. Per germline, CDR1 SGHRS and CDR2 YFSETQ. This CDR3 is built from 13 residues.

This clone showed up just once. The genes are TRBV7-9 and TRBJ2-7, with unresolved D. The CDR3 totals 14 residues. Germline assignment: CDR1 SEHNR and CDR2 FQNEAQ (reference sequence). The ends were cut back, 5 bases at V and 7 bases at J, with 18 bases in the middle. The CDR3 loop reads CASSLVAALREQYF. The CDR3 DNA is TGTGCCAGCAGCCTCGTTGCCGCACTAAGAGAGCAGTACTTC.

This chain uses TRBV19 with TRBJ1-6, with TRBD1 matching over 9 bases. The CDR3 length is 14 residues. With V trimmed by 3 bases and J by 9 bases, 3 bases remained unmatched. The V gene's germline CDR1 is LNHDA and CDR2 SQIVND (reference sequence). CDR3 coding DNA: TGTGCCAGTAGTATGACAGGGGGTGGTTCACCCCTCCACTTT. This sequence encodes CASSMTGGGSPLHF.

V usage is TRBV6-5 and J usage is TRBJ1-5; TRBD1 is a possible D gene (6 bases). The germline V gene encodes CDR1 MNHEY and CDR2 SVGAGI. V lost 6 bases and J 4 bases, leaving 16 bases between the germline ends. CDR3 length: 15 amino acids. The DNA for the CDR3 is TGTGCCAGCAGGAGAACCAGGGGAATAAATCAGCCCCAGCATTTT. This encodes CASRRTRGINQPQHF.

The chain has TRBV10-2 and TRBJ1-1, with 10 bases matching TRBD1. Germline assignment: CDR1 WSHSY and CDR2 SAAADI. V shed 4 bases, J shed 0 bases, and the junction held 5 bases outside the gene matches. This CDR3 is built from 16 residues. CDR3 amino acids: CASSGGQGIMNTEAFF. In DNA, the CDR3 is TGCGCCAGCAGTGGGGGACAGGGGATCATGAACACTGAAGCTTTCTTT.

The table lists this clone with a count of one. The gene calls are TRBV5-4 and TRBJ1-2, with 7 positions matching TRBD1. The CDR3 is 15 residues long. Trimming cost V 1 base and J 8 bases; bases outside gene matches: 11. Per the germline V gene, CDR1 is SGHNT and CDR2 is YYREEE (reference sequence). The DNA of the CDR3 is TGTGCCAGCAGCTTGAGTTTCGGGACAGAATCCGGCTACACCTTC. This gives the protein CASSLSFGTESGYTF.

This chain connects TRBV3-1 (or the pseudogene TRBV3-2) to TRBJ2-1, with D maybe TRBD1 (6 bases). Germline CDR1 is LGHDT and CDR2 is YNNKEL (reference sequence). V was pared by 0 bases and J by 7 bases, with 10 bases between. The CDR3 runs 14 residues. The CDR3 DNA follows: TGTGCCAGCAGCCAAGACGGGACAAGAAATGAGCAGTTCTTC. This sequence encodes CASSQDGTRNEQFF.

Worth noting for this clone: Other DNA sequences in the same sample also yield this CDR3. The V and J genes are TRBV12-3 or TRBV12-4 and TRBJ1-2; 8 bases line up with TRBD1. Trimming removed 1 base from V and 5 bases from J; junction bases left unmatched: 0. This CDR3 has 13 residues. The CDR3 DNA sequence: TGTGCCAGCAGTTTAGGACAGGGGTATGGCTACACCTTC. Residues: CASSLGQGYGYTF.

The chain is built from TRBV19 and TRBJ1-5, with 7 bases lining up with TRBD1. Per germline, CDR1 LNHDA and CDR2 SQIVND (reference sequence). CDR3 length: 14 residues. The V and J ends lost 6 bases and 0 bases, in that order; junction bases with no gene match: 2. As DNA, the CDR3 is TGTGCCAGTAGAGGGACAGTTAGCAATCAGCCCCAGCATTTT. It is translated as CASRGTVSNQPQHF.

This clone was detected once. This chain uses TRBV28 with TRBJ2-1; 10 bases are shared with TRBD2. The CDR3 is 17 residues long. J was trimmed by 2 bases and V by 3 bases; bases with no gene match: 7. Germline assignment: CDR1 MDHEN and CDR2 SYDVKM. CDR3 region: CASSFQRGGITYNEQFF. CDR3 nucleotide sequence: TGTGCCAGCAGTTTCCAGCGGGGGGGCATCACCTACAATGAGCAGTTCTTC. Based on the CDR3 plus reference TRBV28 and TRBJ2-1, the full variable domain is DVKVTQSSRYLVKRTGEKVFLECVQDMDHENMFWYRQDPGLGLRLIYFSYDVKMKEKGDIPEGYSVSREKKERFSLILESASTNQTSMYLCASSFQRGGITYNEQFFGPGTRLTVL.

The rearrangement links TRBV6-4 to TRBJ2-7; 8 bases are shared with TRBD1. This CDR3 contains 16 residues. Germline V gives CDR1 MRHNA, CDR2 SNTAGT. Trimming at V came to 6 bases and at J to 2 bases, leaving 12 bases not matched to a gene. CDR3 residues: CASSTSGSGGTYEQYF. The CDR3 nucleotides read TGTGCCAGCAGCACCTCTGGTTCAGGGGGCACCTACGAGCAGTACTTC.

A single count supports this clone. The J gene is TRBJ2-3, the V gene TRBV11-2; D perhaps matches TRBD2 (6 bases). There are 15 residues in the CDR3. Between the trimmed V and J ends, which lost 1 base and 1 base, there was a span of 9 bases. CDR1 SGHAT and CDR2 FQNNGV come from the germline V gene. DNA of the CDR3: TGTGCCAGCAGCTTAGTCGGGGGTCGCACAGATACGCAGTATTTT. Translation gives CASSLVGGRTDTQYF. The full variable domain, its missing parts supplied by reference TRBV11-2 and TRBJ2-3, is EAGVAQSPRYKIIEKRQSVAFWCNPISGHATLYWYQQILGQGPKLLIQFQNNGVVDDSQLPKDRFSAERLKGVDSTLKIQPAKLEDSAVYLCASSLVGGRTDTQYFGPGTRLTVL.

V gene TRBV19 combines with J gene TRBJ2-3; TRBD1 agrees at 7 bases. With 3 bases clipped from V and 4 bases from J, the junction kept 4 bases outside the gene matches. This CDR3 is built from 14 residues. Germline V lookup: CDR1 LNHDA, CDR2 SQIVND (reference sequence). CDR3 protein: CASSISQGADTQYF. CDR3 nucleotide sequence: TGTGCCAGTAGTATCTCGCAGGGGGCAGATACGCAGTATTTT. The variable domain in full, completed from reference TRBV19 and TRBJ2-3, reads DGGITQSPKYLFRKEGQNVTLSCEQNLNHDAMYWYRQDPGQGLRLIYYSQIVNDFQKGDIAEGYSVSREKKESFPLTVTSAQKNPTAFYLCASSISQGADTQYFGPGTRLTVL.

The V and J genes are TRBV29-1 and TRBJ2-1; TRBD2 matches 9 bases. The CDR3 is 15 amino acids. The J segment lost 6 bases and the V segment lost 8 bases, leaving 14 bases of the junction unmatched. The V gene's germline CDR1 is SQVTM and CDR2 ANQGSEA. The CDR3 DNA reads TGCAGCCTTAGCAGCGGGGGGCCCCTTTTCAATGAGCAGTTCTTC. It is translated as CSLSSGGPLFNEQFF.

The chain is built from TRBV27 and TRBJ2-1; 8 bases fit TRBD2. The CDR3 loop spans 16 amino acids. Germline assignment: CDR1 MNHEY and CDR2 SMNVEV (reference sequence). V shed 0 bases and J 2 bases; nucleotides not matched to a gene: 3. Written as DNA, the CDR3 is TGTGCCAGCAGTTTATCTCTAGCGGGCACCTACAATGAGCAGTTCTTC. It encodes CASSLSLAGTYNEQFF.

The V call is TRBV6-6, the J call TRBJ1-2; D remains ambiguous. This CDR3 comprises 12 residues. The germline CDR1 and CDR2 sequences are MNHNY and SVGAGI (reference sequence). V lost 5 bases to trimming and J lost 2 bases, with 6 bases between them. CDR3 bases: TGTGCCAGCAGTGCAGGAAACTATGGCTACACCTTC. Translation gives CASSAGNYGYTF.

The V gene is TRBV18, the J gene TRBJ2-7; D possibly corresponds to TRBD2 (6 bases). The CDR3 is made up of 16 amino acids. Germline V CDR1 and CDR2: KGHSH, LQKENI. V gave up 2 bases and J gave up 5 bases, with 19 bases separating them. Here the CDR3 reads CASSPNLGGSMDEQYF. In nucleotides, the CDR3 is TGTGCCAGCTCACCAAATTTGGGGGGTAGTATGGACGAGCAGTACTTC.

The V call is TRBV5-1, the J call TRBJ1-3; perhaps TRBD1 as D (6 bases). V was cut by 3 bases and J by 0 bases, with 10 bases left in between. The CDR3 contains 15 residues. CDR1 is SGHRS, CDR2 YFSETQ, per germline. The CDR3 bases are TGCGCCAGCAGCTCGACAGGATTCTCTGGAAACACCATATATTTT. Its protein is CASSSTGFSGNTIYF.

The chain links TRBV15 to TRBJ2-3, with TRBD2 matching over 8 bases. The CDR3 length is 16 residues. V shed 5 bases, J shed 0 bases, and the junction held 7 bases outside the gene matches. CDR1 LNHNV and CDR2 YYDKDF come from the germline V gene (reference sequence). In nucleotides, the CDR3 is TGTGCCACCAGCTCCGGTACTAGCGGAAGCACAGATACGCAGTATTTT. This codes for CATSSGTSGSTDTQYF.

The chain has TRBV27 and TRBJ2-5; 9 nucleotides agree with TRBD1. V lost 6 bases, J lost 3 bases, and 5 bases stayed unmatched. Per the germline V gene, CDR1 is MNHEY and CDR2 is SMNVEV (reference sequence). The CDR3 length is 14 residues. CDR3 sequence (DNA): TGTGCCAGCAGCCACTGGGACAGGGAAGAGACCCAGTACTTC. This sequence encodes CASSHWDREETQYF.

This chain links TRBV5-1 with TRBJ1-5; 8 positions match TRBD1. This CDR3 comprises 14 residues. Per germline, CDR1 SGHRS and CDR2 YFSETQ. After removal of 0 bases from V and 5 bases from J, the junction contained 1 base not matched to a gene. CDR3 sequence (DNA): TGCGCCAGCAGCTTGGACAGGGGGGATCAGCCCCAGCATTTT. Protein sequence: CASSLDRGDQPQHF. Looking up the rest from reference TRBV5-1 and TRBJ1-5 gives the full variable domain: KAGVTQTPRYLIKTRGQQVTLSCSPISGHRSVSWYQQTPGQGLQFLFEYFSETQRNKGNFPGRFSGRQFSNSRSEMNVSTLELGDSALYLCASSLDRGDQPQHFGDGTRLSIL.

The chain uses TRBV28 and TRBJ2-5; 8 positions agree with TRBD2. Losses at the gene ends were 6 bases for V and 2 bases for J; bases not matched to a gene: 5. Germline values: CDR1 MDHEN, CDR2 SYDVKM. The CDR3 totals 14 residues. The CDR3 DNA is TGTGCCAGCAGCCCGGGAGGGAAACAAGAGACCCAGTACTTC. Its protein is CASSPGGKQETQYF. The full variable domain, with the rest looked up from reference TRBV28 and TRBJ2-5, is DVKVTQSSRYLVKRTGEKVFLECVQDMDHENMFWYRQDPGLGLRLIYFSYDVKMKEKGDIPEGYSVSREKKERFSLILESASTNQTSMYLCASSPGGKQETQYFGPGTRLLVL.